A single sample gave rise to the 27 T cell receptor beta chains below, sequenced in a study of siplizumab effects on memory and regulatory T cells. The assay was immunoSEQ multiplex PCR, and TCRdb's table has in-frame clones only and misses some. The sample includes 85,000 or so clones, 85% to 95% of them seen just once. The sample consisted of CD8+ T cells sorted from blood. The source is a human donor in good health.

The genes are TRBV2 and TRBJ2-2; 7 bases are shared with TRBD1. Germline CDR1 is SNHLY and CDR2 is FYNNEI. V lost 1 base to trimming and J lost 6 bases; unmatched junction nucleotides: 11. This CDR3 has 17 amino acids. CDR3 sequence (DNA): TGTGCCAGCAGTGAAGGGTGGCGGACAGGCTTAGCCGGGGAGCTGTTTTTT. Translated, it gives CASSEGWRTGLAGELFF.

The chain combines TRBV27 with TRBJ2-4; weak D call: TRBD2 (5 bases). Trimming cost V 4 bases and J 6 bases, with 10 bases left between them. This CDR3 region has 13 residues. Germline CDR1 MNHEY, CDR2 SMNVEV (reference sequence). For the CDR3, the DNA is TGTGCCAGCAGTTGGACTTCCGGAAACATTCAGTACTTC. Its translation: CASSWTSGNIQYF.

V usage is TRBV4-1 and J usage is TRBJ2-2; 10 bases agree with TRBD2. The CDR3 has 19 amino acids. Trimming cost V 0 bases and J 4 bases; bases outside gene matches: 11. Looked up from germline, CDR1 is MGHRA and CDR2 is YSYEKL. The CDR3 here is CASSQDSPSGRFVTGELFF. CDR3 DNA sequence: TGCGCCAGCAGCCAAGATTCCCCTAGCGGGAGATTCGTCACCGGGGAGCTGTTTTTT.

The chain combines TRBV28 with TRBJ2-5, with 7 bases matching TRBD2. The end of the DNA fits TRBJ2-7 better, so the J call may be wrong. This CDR3 spans 15 amino acids. CDR1 and CDR2 from the germline V gene are MDHEN and SYDVKM. The CDR3 DNA reads as TGTGCCAGCAGCCAACCTCCCGGGGACTACTACGAGCAGTACTTC. Amino acids: CASSQPPGDYYEQYF.

This clone has only one observation. The V call is TRBV7-6, the J call TRBJ2-1, with TRBD1 matching 9 bases. Germline CDR1 is SGHVS and CDR2 is FNYEAQ. V lost 9 bases to trimming and J lost 5 bases; unmatched junction nucleotides: 8. The CDR3 is 14 amino acids. The CDR3, as DNA: TGTGCCAGTACCCACAGGGGGCTTCACAATGAGCAGTTCTTC. This encodes CASTHRGLHNEQFF.

The chain couples TRBV28 to TRBJ2-7; D may be TRBD2 (6 bases). The length of the CDR3 is 20 residues. CDR1 and CDR2 (germline): MDHEN, SYDVKM. V dropped 2 bases and J dropped 3 bases, with 29 bases sitting between them. The CDR3 loop reads CASSLRNRPRERRAHYEQYF. CDR3 bases: TGTGCCAGCAGTTTAAGGAATAGGCCCCGGGAGCGAAGGGCTCACTACGAGCAGTACTTC.

CDR3: CASSIMGELGEQYF. In DNA form, the CDR3 reads TGTGCCAGTAGTATAATGGGGGAACTGGGCGAGCAGTACTTC. The V gene is TRBV19, the J gene TRBJ2-7; either TRBD1 or TRBD2 may supply D (5 bases each). There are 14 residues in the CDR3. The V gene's germline CDR1 is LNHDA and CDR2 SQIVND (reference sequence). V was cut by 2 bases and J by 6 bases, with 14 bases left in between.

The chain joins TRBV5-6 to TRBJ2-3, with D perhaps given as TRBD1 or TRBD2 (6 bases each). The CDR3 spans 16 residues. V dropped 0 bases and J dropped 0 bases, with 11 bases sitting between them. Per germline, CDR1 SGHDT and CDR2 YYEEEE. CDR3 in amino acids: CASSLGQDYSTDTQYF. In DNA, the CDR3 is TGTGCCAGCAGCTTGGGACAGGACTACAGCACAGATACGCAGTATTTT.

This rearrangement joins TRBV12-2 to TRBJ2-1; the table assigns TRBD1, which was not confirmed against the DNA. TRBV12-2 constitutes a pseudogene. CDR3 length: 15 amino acids. The CDR3 loop is CASRLARTGGDEQFF. In nucleotides, the CDR3 is TGTGCAAGTCGCTTAGCTAGGACAGGGGGGGATGAGCAGTTCTTC.

The rearrangement joins TRBV29-1 to TRBJ2-7; TRBD2 is a possible D gene (5 bases). Germline lookup yields CDR1 SQVTM and CDR2 ANQGSEA. The CDR3 has 11 residues. The V end was cut by 6 bases, the J end by 5 bases, with 11 bases between. CDR3 protein: CSVSGRNEQYF. For the CDR3, the DNA is TGCAGCGTCTCGGGAAGGAACGAGCAGTACTTC.

This clone was found a few times. The chain couples TRBV9 to TRBJ2-7, with TRBD2 as a possible D gene (6 bases). Germline CDR1 is SGDLS and CDR2 is YYNGEE. V lost 0 bases to trimming and J lost 3 bases, with 10 bases between them. The CDR3 spans 14 residues. The CDR3 sequence: CASSVASADYEQYF. The DNA for the CDR3 is TGTGCCAGCAGCGTAGCTAGCGCAGACTACGAGCAGTACTTC.

V is TRBV7-9 and J is TRBJ1-2, with 8 bases that match TRBD1. Germline-derived CDR1 and CDR2 are SEHNR and FQNEAQ (reference sequence). V lost 7 bases to trimming and J lost 4 bases; unmatched junction nucleotides: 5. This CDR3 has 13 residues. CDR3 protein: CASTSQGAYGYTF. In nucleotides, the CDR3 is TGTGCCAGCACTTCGCAGGGGGCCTATGGCTACACCTTC.

V usage is TRBV5-5 and J usage is TRBJ2-1; 9 positions match TRBD2. The germline V gene encodes CDR1 SGHKS and CDR2 YYEKEE (reference sequence). The CDR3 loop spans 13 amino acids. Trimming removed 3 bases from V and 9 bases from J; junction bases left unmatched: 4. The CDR3 DNA is TGTGCCAGCAGCTGGGCGGGGGGGCCTGAGCAGTTCTTC. It yields the protein CASSWAGGPEQFF.

This clone was observed a single time. The chain is built from TRBV7-9 and TRBJ2-1, with 7 bases aligning to TRBD2. CDR1 SEHNR and CDR2 FQNEAQ come from the germline V gene (reference sequence). CDR3 length: 18 residues. With 2 bases clipped from V and 2 bases from J, the junction kept 12 bases outside the gene matches. The CDR3 DNA is TGTGCCAGCAGCTTAATTGGGAGGGCAATAAACCCCTACAATGAGCAGTTCTTC. Protein product: CASSLIGRAINPYNEQFF. Full variable domain (rest looked up from reference TRBV7-9 and TRBJ2-1): DTGVSQNPRHKITKRGQNVTFRCDPISEHNRLYWYRQTLGQGPEFLTYFQNEAQLEKSRLLSDRFSAERPKGSFSTLEIQRTEQGDSAMYLCASSLIGRAINPYNEQFFGPGTRLTVL.

This clone was picked up one time. The J gene is TRBJ2-1, the V gene TRBV5-6; 10 positions match TRBD2. Germline CDR1 and CDR2: SGHDT and YYEEEE. Trimming cost V 5 bases and J 15 bases; bases outside gene matches: 17. The CDR3 length is 15 residues. CDR3: CASSIGGLAGDLRFF. As DNA, the CDR3 is TGTGCCAGCAGTATTGGTGGGCTAGCGGGAGACTTAAGGTTCTTC.

The chain uses TRBV19 and TRBJ1-2; D is possibly TRBD1 (5 bases). This CDR3 is 13 amino acids long. The ends were cut back, 8 bases at V and 8 bases at J, with 18 bases in the middle. Germline V lookup: CDR1 LNHDA, CDR2 SQIVND (reference sequence). Here the CDR3 reads CASGMGRDLGYTF. The DNA for the CDR3 is TGTGCCAGTGGGATGGGCAGGGATCTAGGCTACACCTTC.

CDR3 residues: CASSSNNEQFF. In nucleotides, the CDR3 is TGTGCCAGCAGTTCTAACAATGAGCAGTTCTTC. The chain recombines TRBV5-6 with TRBJ2-1, with unresolved D. Per the germline V gene, CDR1 is SGHDT and CDR2 is YYEEEE. Between the trimmed V and J ends, which lost 5 bases and 5 bases, there was a span of 5 bases. This CDR3 is built from 11 residues. Supplemented by reference TRBV5-6 and TRBJ2-1, the full variable domain reads DAGVTQSPTHLIKTRGQQVTLRCSPKSGHDTVSWYQQALGQGPQFIFQYYEEEERQRGNFPDRFSGHQFPNYSSELNVNALLLGDSALYLCASSSNNEQFFGPGTRLTVL.

The V call is TRBV19, the J call TRBJ2-7; the match to TRBD1 covers 8 bases. V trimming: 5 bases; J trimming: 3 bases; junction bases outside the gene matches: 9. CDR3 length: 15 residues. Germline V gives CDR1 LNHDA, CDR2 SQIVND (reference sequence). The CDR3 sequence: CASSADRGPYYEQYF. CDR3 DNA: TGTGCCAGTAGTGCCGACAGGGGCCCTTACTACGAGCAGTACTTC.

In this sample, this clone turned up once. This CDR3 reads CASSEGSAGTEAFF. The CDR3 DNA reads TGTGCCAGTAGTGAGGGCTCGGCGGGCACTGAAGCTTTCTTT. The chain links TRBV19 to TRBJ1-1; no reliable D call. With 5 bases removed from V and 4 bases from J, the gap between germline ends came to 14 bases. Germline V lookup: CDR1 LNHDA, CDR2 SQIVND (reference sequence). There are 14 residues in the CDR3.

The V gene is TRBV19, the J gene TRBJ2-5; unclear D gene. Germline CDR1 and CDR2: LNHDA and SQIVND (reference sequence). V lost 2 bases and J lost 5, with 18 bases in between. CDR3 length equals 16 residues. The CDR3 DNA sequence: TGTGCCAGTAGTATACGGGTCGGCAGGCCTGGGGAGACCCAGTACTTC. This codes for CASSIRVGRPGETQYF. Full variable domain (outside the CDR3, taken from reference TRBV19 and TRBJ2-5): DGGITQSPKYLFRKEGQNVTLSCEQNLNHDAMYWYRQDPGQGLRLIYYSQIVNDFQKGDIAEGYSVSREKKESFPLTVTSAQKNPTAFYLCASSIRVGRPGETQYFGPGTRLLVL.

This CDR3 is CASNLRQGSEAFF. The CDR3 coding sequence is TGTGCCAGCAATCTCCGACAGGGATCTGAAGCTTTCTTT. The chain employs TRBV28 and TRBJ1-1; TRBD1 aligns across 7 bases. The V and J ends lost 7 bases and 6 bases, in that order; junction bases with no gene match: 8. The CDR3 extends over 13 amino acids. Germline values: CDR1 MDHEN, CDR2 SYDVKM.

The V call is TRBV4-1, the J call TRBJ2-1; 9 bases fit TRBD1. CDR3 length: 16 residues. CDR1 MGHRA and CDR2 YSYEKL come from the germline V gene. Losses at the gene ends were 1 base for V and 3 bases for J; bases not matched to a gene: 4. The CDR3 here is CASSQVPGQGYNEQFF. The DNA for the CDR3 is TGCGCCAGCAGCCAAGTCCCGGGACAGGGCTACAATGAGCAGTTCTTC.

The chain couples TRBV2 to TRBJ2-7, with D possibly being TRBD1 or TRBD2 (5 bases each). Deletions cut 0 bases from V and 0 bases from J, with 15 bases between. The germline V gene has CDR1 SNHLY and CDR2 FYNNEI. The length of the CDR3 is 17 residues. CDR3 DNA sequence: TGTGCCAGCAGTGAAGCGCTGGGGGAACCGAGCTCCTACGAGCAGTACTTC. Its translation is CASSEALGEPSSYEQYF.

A single count supports this clone. The chain has TRBV5-8 and TRBJ2-6; 11 nucleotides match TRBD2. This CDR3 is 18 amino acids long. Trimming removed 0 bases from V and 0 bases from J; junction bases left unmatched: 2. From germline, CDR1 is SGHTS and CDR2 YDEGEE. The CDR3 region is CASSLAGTSGSGANVLTF. In DNA, the CDR3 is TGTGCCAGCAGCTTGGCGGGGACTAGCGGCTCTGGGGCCAACGTCCTGACTTTC.

The chain joins TRBV4-2 to TRBJ2-7; a possible D gene is TRBD2 (5 bases). V was clipped by 0 bases and J by 2 bases, with 17 bases between them. The germline V gene has CDR1 LGHNA and CDR2 YNFKEQ. CDR3 length equals 17 residues. CDR3 sequence reads: CASSQEGGGLYAYEQYF. CDR3 nucleotides: TGTGCCAGCAGCCAAGAGGGCGGAGGCCTTTACGCCTACGAGCAGTACTTC.

The V and J genes are TRBV27 and TRBJ1-2, with 7 bases identical to TRBD1. The CDR3 length is 14 residues. V lost 4 bases, J lost 5 bases, and 7 bases stayed unmatched. Per the germline V gene, CDR1 is MNHEY and CDR2 is SMNVEV (reference sequence). DNA for the CDR3: TGTGCCAGCAGTTCAAGACAGGGTCCGTATGGCTACACCTTC. Its protein product is CASSSRQGPYGYTF.

This clone has only one observation. The V and J genes are TRBV5-1 and TRBJ2-1; no clear D. The CDR3 has 11 residues. V shed 7 bases and J shed 8 bases, with 10 bases lying between them. From germline, CDR1 is SGHRS and CDR2 YFSETQ. The CDR3 here is CASQGGDEQFF. In DNA form, the CDR3 reads TGCGCCAGCCAAGGCGGCGATGAGCAGTTCTTC.